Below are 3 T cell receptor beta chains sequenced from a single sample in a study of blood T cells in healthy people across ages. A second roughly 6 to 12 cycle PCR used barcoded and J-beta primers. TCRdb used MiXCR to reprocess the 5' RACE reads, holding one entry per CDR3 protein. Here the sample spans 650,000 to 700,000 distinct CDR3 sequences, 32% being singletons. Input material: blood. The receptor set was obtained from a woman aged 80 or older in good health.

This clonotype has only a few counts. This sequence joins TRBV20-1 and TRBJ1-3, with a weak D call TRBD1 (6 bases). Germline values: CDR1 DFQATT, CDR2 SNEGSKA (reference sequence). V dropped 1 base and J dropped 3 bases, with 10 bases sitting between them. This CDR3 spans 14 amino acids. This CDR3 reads CSARGDIDGNTIYF. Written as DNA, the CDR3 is TGCAGTGCTAGAGGGGACATAGATGGAAACACCATATATTTT.

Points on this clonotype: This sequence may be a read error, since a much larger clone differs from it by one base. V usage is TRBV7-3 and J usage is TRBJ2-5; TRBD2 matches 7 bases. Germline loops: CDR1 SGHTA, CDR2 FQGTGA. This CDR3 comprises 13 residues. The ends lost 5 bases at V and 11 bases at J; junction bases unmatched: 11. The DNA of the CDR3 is TGTGCCAGCAGCGGCTCGGGGCGGGAGCCGCAGTACTTC. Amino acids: CASSGSGREPQYF.

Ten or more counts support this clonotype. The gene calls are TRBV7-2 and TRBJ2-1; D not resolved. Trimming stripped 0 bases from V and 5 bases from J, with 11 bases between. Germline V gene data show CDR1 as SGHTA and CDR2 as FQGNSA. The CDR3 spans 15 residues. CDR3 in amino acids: CASSLALVGHNEQFF. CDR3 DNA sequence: TGTGCCAGCAGCTTAGCCCTCGTCGGGCACAATGAGCAGTTCTTC.